This T cell receptor beta chain was documented in a study of blood T cell repertoires in COVID-19. V was pared by 4 bases and J by 5 bases, with 15 bases between. CDR3 size: 14 residues. Germline V gene data show CDR1 as SGDLS and CDR2 as YYNGEE. This clone occurred once. Some clones are missing from TCRdb's copy, which holds only in-frame ones; the method was immunoSEQ multiplex PCR. The table has 110,000 to 150,000 clones, roughly 80% seen once. The sequence was obtained from a woman aged 45-65 years who had recovered from COVID-19. The sequencing sample was made of PBMCs or T cells enriched from blood (not recorded which). J is TRBJ2-5 and V is TRBV9; the D gene is possibly TRBD2 (5 bases). The CDR3 loop is CASSFLTGDETQYF. Written as DNA, the CDR3 is TGTGCCAGCAGCTTTCTTACCGGGGATGAGACCCAGTACTTC.